The present TCR beta chain was sequenced within a study of T cells in Graves' hyperthyroidism and ophthalmopathy. RNA transcripts gave rise to amplified TCR beta CDR3 regions. The HTBI set primed first-round TCR CDR3 RT-PCR. TCRdb re-derived calls from the multiplex PCR reads in MiXCR, one entry per CDR3 protein. The data contain fewer than 450,000 distinct CDR3 sequences, approximately 18% of them singletons. This clonotype was counted at least ten times. Its target is unknown. V was clipped by 2 bases and J by 4 bases; unmatched bases: 3. The CDR3 sequence is 14 residues long. Germline V gene sequence: CDR1 MNHEY, CDR2 SVGAGI. Study-wide findings and caveats: Median prediction lead before ophthalmopathy onset was 5 to 7.5 months with the model. In blood, most of the thyroid clonotypes expanded above 0.001 were also present.

Sample: blood. The receptor comes from a man between 18 and 29 years old with Graves' ophthalmopathy. The rearrangement uses TRBV6-5 and TRBJ2-5; 8 bases agree with TRBD2. CDR3 DNA sequence: TGTGCCAGCAGTTACGGGGCGGGAGGAGAGACCCAGTACTTC. Its protein is CASSYGAGGETQYF.